This entry features one T cell receptor (beta chain) sequence. Its specificity is not known. The CDR3 spans 15 residues. After removal of 7 bases from V and 6 bases from J, the junction contained 11 bases not matched to a gene. CDR1 is SNHLY and CDR2 is FYNNEI in the germline V gene. This sample stems from a study of graft-versus-host responses after intestinal transplantation. Study overall: In this cohort, recipients had multivisceral, liver-intestinal, or isolated intestinal transplants. Tacrolimus plus steroids were given to all recipients for about 3 years, preceded by anti-thymocyte globulin induction. Findings of the study overall: Within the allografts of patients who had graft-donor T cell macrochimerism, graft-versus-host to host-versus-graft clonal ratios were high. Ileal or blood samples showed some GvH clones first, and such clones were also found in recipient marrow.

The method was immunoSEQ multiplex PCR; TCRdb's version includes in-frame clones alone and lacks a portion of them. The sample holds 89,000 or so clones, approximately 82% seen once. This receptor was taken from a human donor who received an intestinal transplant. The chain links TRBV2 to TRBJ1-5; 8 nucleotides match TRBD1. The sample in question was unstimulated CD4+ T cells sorted from spleen or lymph node cells, obtained before intestinal transplant. CDR3 in amino acids: CASKVGQGTAQPQHF. CDR3 sequence (DNA): TGTGCCAGCAAAGTTGGACAGGGAACCGCTCAGCCCCAGCATTTT.